This TCR beta chain was documented in a study of cytomegalovirus exposure and HLA in healthy donors. This table comes from immunoSEQ multiplex PCR, and its TCRdb copy is limited to in-frame clones, with some not included. This repertoire shows over 200,000 clones, approximately 87% found once; its top ten account for 4.5% to 6%. Study-wide results and caveats: Generally TCR sequences proved uncommon, though certain public TCRs appeared in numerous donors. Subsequent analysis showed first-cohort TCR clusters tending to co-occur in more than 95 validation repertoires.

The count of this clone is one. What it binds is unknown. The CDR3 is 15 residues long. Germline-derived CDR1 and CDR2 are MNHNS and SASEGT. V gave up 3 bases and J gave up 7 bases; unmatched junction bases: 7. Source material: PBMCs. This chain connects TRBV6-1 to TRBJ2-1; 9 bases match TRBD1. The clonotype was recovered from a woman under 30 in good health and CMV-seronegative. DNA of the CDR3: TGTGCCAGCAGTGAGAGGACAGGGGCAGGAAATGAGCAGTTCTTC. Its translation is CASSERTGAGNEQFF.